This TCR beta chain emerged from a study of beta chain features in type 1 diabetes. Study-level information: What patients shared with healthy donors was a similar profile of age, gender and cell yields. Researchers looked at some 99 million sorted cells across all samples.

Trimming stripped 0 bases from V and 4 bases from J, with 13 bases between. Germline V gene lookup returns CDR1 SGDLS and CDR2 YYNGEE. CDR3 length: 16 residues. Expressed TCRB transcripts were sequenced because the isolated RNA had all been reverse transcribed beforehand. Roughly 3.6 million reads per sample on average were obtained from naive, central memory and regulatory T cell samples. Only in-frame clones appear in the TCRdb table, and some are missing; sequencing was by immunoSEQ multiplex PCR. The sample yields some 900,000 clones, around a sixth seen once. The rearrangement links TRBV9 to TRBJ2-2; D is possibly TRBD2 (5 bases). The sequenced sample was naive CD4+ T cells from blood. The source is a woman younger than 35 in good health. CDR3: CASSVDRGLGTGELFF. As DNA, the CDR3 is TGTGCCAGCAGCGTAGATCGGGGATTGGGCACCGGGGAGCTGTTTTTT.